Following are 32 T cell receptor beta chains from one sample sequenced in a study of blood T cell repertoires in COVID-19. The table came from immunoSEQ multiplex PCR; TCRdb's copy has only in-frame clones and leaves some out. The sample carries roughly 120,000 clones, less than 85% recorded once. The sequenced sample consisted of peripheral blood. These receptors were taken from a man aged 50 to 59 with acute or convalescent COVID-19.

This chain uses TRBV24-1 with TRBJ2-2, with 8 positions matching TRBD1. CDR1 KGHDR and CDR2 SFDVKD come from the germline V gene. Trimming removed 3 bases from V and 6 bases from J; junction bases left unmatched: 8. This CDR3 comprises 16 residues. This CDR3 reads CATSDPGQGIPGELFF. CDR3 in DNA: TGTGCCACCAGTGATCCCGGACAGGGTATCCCCGGGGAGCTGTTTTTT.

V is TRBV7-9 and J is TRBJ1-3; 8 bases are shared with TRBD1. V lost 5 bases, J lost 0 bases, and 3 bases stayed unmatched. The V gene's germline CDR1 is SEHNR and CDR2 FQNEAQ (reference sequence). CDR3 length equals 15 residues. CDR3: CASSVQGASGNTIYF. For the CDR3, the DNA is TGTGCCAGCAGCGTTCAGGGGGCCTCTGGAAACACCATATATTTT.

This chain connects TRBV4-1 to TRBJ2-7; D is perhaps TRBD1 (5 bases). Germline values: CDR1 MGHRA, CDR2 YSYEKL. The CDR3 is made up of 17 amino acids. The germline V and J ends were trimmed by 1 base and 5 bases, with 21 bases remaining between them. DNA of the CDR3: TGCGCCAGCAGCCAAGCGCCGACCAGGGCCCAAGGGCACGAGCAGTACTTC. It is translated as CASSQAPTRAQGHEQYF.

This clone was recorded a few times. This sequence joins TRBV6-5 and TRBJ2-2; tentatively, D is TRBD2 (6 bases). Trimming removed 6 bases at V and 4 bases at J, with 12 bases between. CDR1 is MNHEY and CDR2 is SVGAGI in the germline V gene. The CDR3 length is 14 residues. CDR3 in amino acids: CASRFGSVTGELFF. The CDR3 DNA is TGTGCCAGCAGGTTCGGGAGCGTCACCGGGGAGCTGTTTTTT.

CDR3 protein: CASSSGTSSTYEQYF. Here the CDR3 DNA reads TGTGCCAGCAGCTCGGGGACTAGCAGTACCTACGAGCAGTACTTC. The rearrangement links TRBV7-9 to TRBJ2-7; 9 bases line up with TRBD2. The CDR3 contains 15 residues. Germline lookup yields CDR1 SEHNR and CDR2 FQNEAQ (reference sequence). Trimming at V came to 4 bases and at J to 2 bases, leaving 6 bases not matched to a gene.

This rearrangement joins TRBV19 to TRBJ2-7; TRBD1 is a possible D gene (6 bases). The CDR3 is made up of 15 amino acids. The V gene's germline CDR1 is LNHDA and CDR2 SQIVND (reference sequence). Trimming took 3 bases from V and 2 from J, leaving 14 bases between them. In nucleotides, the CDR3 is TGTGCCAGTAGTATGACCGGGACATTAGCCTACGAGCAGTACTTC. Protein: CASSMTGTLAYEQYF.

Only a few counts were recorded for this clone. V is TRBV11-2 and J is TRBJ2-7; TRBD1 matches at 12 bases. This CDR3 is built from 15 residues. Germline CDR1 reads SGHAT; CDR2 reads FQNNGV. V dropped 5 bases and J dropped 4; count of bases not matched to a gene: 6. The CDR3 here is CASSLRDRGLYEQYF. CDR3 coding DNA: TGTGCCAGCAGCCTCCGGGACAGGGGGCTATACGAGCAGTACTTC.

This chain joins TRBV4-1 and TRBJ2-7; weak D call: TRBD1 (6 bases). This CDR3 region has 14 residues. The ends were cut back, 2 bases at V and 7 bases at J, with 15 bases in the middle. Germline V gives CDR1 MGHRA, CDR2 YSYEKL. The CDR3 nucleotides read TGCGCCAGCAGCCAACTGACAGGAGGTGGGGAGCAGTACTTC. Amino acids: CASSQLTGGGEQYF.

This clone has only one observation. The rearrangement joins TRBV5-4 to TRBJ2-5; 7 bases fit TRBD2. The germline V gene has CDR1 SGHNT and CDR2 YYREEE (reference sequence). V lost 0 bases and J lost 4; bases outside the gene matches: 6. The CDR3 consists of 15 residues. CDR3 amino acids: CASSLDGWGGETQYF. CDR3 nucleotides: TGTGCCAGCAGCTTGGATGGCTGGGGGGGAGAGACCCAGTACTTC.

This clone was seen a few times. The J gene is TRBJ1-5, the V gene TRBV20-1; D is unresolved. The CDR3 covers 13 residues. Looked up from germline, CDR1 is DFQATT and CDR2 is SNEGSKA (reference sequence). V was cut by 3 bases and J by 4 bases, with 10 bases left in between. This CDR3 reads CSASEGLNQPQHF. In DNA, the CDR3 is TGCAGTGCTAGTGAGGGCCTTAATCAGCCCCAGCATTTT.

This clone occurred many times. This chain joins TRBV27 and TRBJ2-7, with D tentatively TRBD1 (6 bases). This CDR3 region has 13 residues. Looked up from germline, CDR1 is MNHEY and CDR2 is SMNVEV (reference sequence). The V end lost 9 bases, the J end lost 2 bases, and 14 bases lay between the germline ends. Here the CDR3 reads CAREKQGTYEQYF. CDR3 nucleotides: TGTGCCAGAGAAAAACAGGGCACCTACGAGCAGTACTTC.

This rearrangement joins TRBV27 to TRBJ1-1, with D possibly being TRBD1 (6 bases). Germline CDR1 reads MNHEY; CDR2 reads SMNVEV (reference sequence). The CDR3 runs 14 residues. V lost 6 bases and J lost 0, with 11 bases in between. The CDR3 nucleotides are TGTGCCAGCAGCCGGGACAAATTGAACACTGAAGCTTTCTTT. Translating gives CASSRDKLNTEAFF.

The chain recombines TRBV27 with TRBJ1-2; D is ambiguous. Trimming took 6 bases from V and 4 from J, leaving 15 bases between them. The CDR3 is made up of 14 amino acids. Germline CDR1 reads MNHEY; CDR2 reads SMNVEV (reference sequence). This CDR3 reads CASRAATDFYGYTF. CDR3 DNA sequence: TGTGCCAGCAGAGCAGCCACAGATTTCTATGGCTACACCTTC.

The rearrangement links TRBV3-1 (or the pseudogene TRBV3-2) to TRBJ2-5; D is perhaps TRBD1 (5 bases). The CDR3 has 13 amino acids. Germline CDR1 and CDR2: LGHDT and YNNKEL (reference sequence). Trimming took off 4 bases at V and 1 base at J, with 7 bases between the two ends. The CDR3 is CASSRGLQETQYF. The CDR3 region has the DNA TGTGCCAGCAGCCGGGGCCTCCAAGAGACCCAGTACTTC.

The CDR3 here is CASSPAAGPFFYNEQFF. CDR3 DNA sequence: TGTGCCAGCAGCCCGGCTGCAGGGCCCTTTTTCTACAATGAGCAGTTCTTC. The gene calls are TRBV3-1 (or the pseudogene TRBV3-2) and TRBJ2-1; D is possibly TRBD1 (5 bases). The germline gives CDR1 LGHDT, CDR2 YNNKEL (reference sequence). Trimming removed 4 bases from V and 3 bases from J, with 19 bases in between. The CDR3 sequence is 17 residues long.

The table lists this clone with a few counts. The chain recombines TRBV6-6 with TRBJ2-3; TRBD1 matches at 11 bases. Trimming at V came to 7 bases and at J to 0 bases, leaving 6 bases not matched to a gene. The germline V gene encodes CDR1 MNHNY and CDR2 SVGAGI (reference sequence). The CDR3 covers 16 residues. The CDR3 sequence: CASKDRGRISTDTQYF. Here the CDR3 DNA reads TGTGCCAGCAAGGACAGGGGGCGGATAAGCACAGATACGCAGTATTTT.

This sequence joins TRBV9 and TRBJ2-1; D gene uncertain. Germline V gene data show CDR1 as SGDLS and CDR2 as YYNGEE. V was clipped by 0 bases and J by 5 bases, with 9 bases between them. This CDR3 spans 14 amino acids. The CDR3 DNA follows: TGTGCCAGCAGCGTAGAGTTCCGGGACAATGAGCAGTTCTTC. Its protein is CASSVEFRDNEQFF.

This chain links TRBV19 with TRBJ2-3, with 10 bases lining up with TRBD2. V lost 10 bases and J lost 4; bases outside the gene matches: 11. CDR1 is LNHDA and CDR2 is SQIVND in the germline V gene (reference sequence). The CDR3 consists of 15 residues. The chain's CDR3 is CATAPSGSSADTQYF. CDR3 nucleotide sequence: TGTGCCACTGCACCTAGCGGGAGCAGCGCAGATACGCAGTATTTT.

The chain links TRBV6-2 or TRBV6-3 to TRBJ2-7, with 11 bases lining up with TRBD1. The length of the CDR3 is 15 residues. Germline assignment: CDR1 MNHEY and CDR2 SVGEGT. V lost 2 bases to trimming and J lost 3 bases; unmatched junction nucleotides: 3. CDR3 protein: CASSYKGTGGYEQYF. The DNA for the CDR3 is TGTGCCAGCAGTTACAAAGGGACAGGGGGCTACGAGCAGTACTTC.

The V gene is TRBV7-8, the J gene TRBJ2-5; 8 bases are shared with TRBD2. The germline gives CDR1 SGHVS, CDR2 FQNEAQ. V was pared by 4 bases and J by 0 bases, with 7 bases of the junction left unmatched. CDR3 size: 16 residues. The CDR3 region is CASSWSLAVYQETQYF. The CDR3 DNA reads TGTGCCAGCAGCTGGTCACTAGCGGTTTACCAAGAGACCCAGTACTTC.

This clone has only a few counts. The chain carries TRBV14 and TRBJ1-2; D perhaps matches TRBD1 (5 bases). CDR1 SGHDN and CDR2 FVKESK come from the germline V gene. The CDR3 runs to 15 residues. Trimming pared 0 bases from V and 1 base from J, leaving 9 bases between. The DNA of the CDR3 is TGTGCCAGCAGCCAAGATGGAAGGGGTAACTATGGCTACACCTTC. The encoded protein is CASSQDGRGNYGYTF. Using reference TRBV14 and TRBJ1-2 for the parts outside the CDR3, the full variable domain is EAGVTQFPSHSVIEKGQTVTLRCDPISGHDNLYWYRRVMGKEIKFLLHFVKESKQDESGMPNNRFLAERTGGTYSTLKVQPAELEDSGVYFCASSQDGRGNYGYTFGSGTRLTVV.

Comments on this clone: This sample also contains other DNA sequences that code for the same CDR3. This chain joins TRBV5-1 and TRBJ1-5; D is unclear. The germline CDR1 and CDR2 sequences are SGHRS and YFSETQ. Trimming pared 0 bases from V and 4 bases from J, leaving 5 bases between. The CDR3 contains 13 residues. The CDR3 loop reads CASSLGRNQPQHF. Here the CDR3 DNA reads TGCGCCAGCAGCTTGGGTAGAAATCAGCCCCAGCATTTT.

The chain couples TRBV10-1 to TRBJ2-1; 13 nucleotides match TRBD2. In germline, CDR1 is WNHNN, CDR2 SYGVQD (reference sequence). With 4 bases clipped from V and 13 bases from J, the junction kept 16 bases outside the gene matches. The CDR3 covers 17 residues. CDR3 protein: CASSANRGTSGTSRQFF. For the CDR3, the DNA is TGCGCCAGCAGTGCAAACCGAGGGACTAGCGGGACCTCCCGACAGTTCTTC.

This chain links TRBV15 with TRBJ2-7; TRBD2 matches at 14 bases. This CDR3 contains 18 residues. Trimming took 1 base from V and 6 from J; bases not matched to a gene: 11. Per germline, CDR1 LNHNV and CDR2 YYDKDF (reference sequence). The chain's CDR3 is CATSRAGTSGSVVGEQYF. For the CDR3, the DNA is TGTGCCACCAGCAGAGCCGGGACTAGCGGGAGCGTGGTAGGCGAGCAGTACTTC.

CDR3 sequence reads: CASSLGQLPGYTF. Written as DNA, the CDR3 is TGTGCCAGCAGCCTCGGACAGCTCCCTGGCTACACCTTC. The chain employs TRBV11-2 and TRBJ1-2, with a weak D call TRBD1 (6 bases). CDR1 and CDR2 from the germline V gene are SGHAT and FQNNGV. Trimming cost V 5 bases and J 7 bases, with 14 bases left between them. The length of the CDR3 is 13 residues.

This chain's CDR3 is CASSFLGMTTYEQYF. The CDR3 coding sequence is TGCGCCAGCAGTTTTTTAGGGATGACTACCTACGAGCAGTACTTC. The V and J genes are TRBV5-1 and TRBJ2-7; possibly TRBD2 for D (5 bases). CDR1 and CDR2 (germline): SGHRS, YFSETQ. Trimming removed 5 bases at V and 2 bases at J, with 17 bases between. The CDR3 length is 15 residues.

V and J are TRBV11-1 and TRBJ1-2, with D unclear. Trimming removed 2 bases from V and 8 bases from J, with 15 bases in between. The CDR3 sequence is 14 residues long. Germline V CDR1 and CDR2: SGHAT, FQDESV (reference sequence). The CDR3 coding sequence is TGTGCCAGCAGCTTACCGGGTATGCCTTTCGGCTACACCTTC. Residues: CASSLPGMPFGYTF.

The rearrangement links TRBV2 to TRBJ2-5, with 10 nucleotides matching TRBD1. Germline values: CDR1 SNHLY, CDR2 FYNNEI. Trimming removed 6 bases from V and 5 bases from J; junction bases left unmatched: 9. This CDR3 region has 15 residues. The CDR3: CASRGRTGGTETQYF. CDR3 DNA sequence: TGTGCCAGCAGAGGGAGGACAGGGGGGACGGAGACCCAGTACTTC. The variable domain in full, completed from reference TRBV2 and TRBJ2-5, reads EPEVTQTPSHQVTQMGQEVILRCVPISNHLYFYWYRQILGQKVEFLVSFYNNEISEKSEIFDDQFSVERPDGSNFTLKIRSTKLEDSAMYFCASRGRTGGTETQYFGPGTRLLVL.

The chain couples TRBV7-6 to TRBJ2-5, with TRBD1 as a possible D gene (6 bases). Germline values: CDR1 SGHVS, CDR2 FNYEAQ. The CDR3 runs to 16 residues. V lost 6 bases and J lost 0, with 17 bases in between. CDR3 region: CASSYRDTKYQETQYF. The CDR3 DNA reads as TGTGCCAGCAGTTACCGGGACACCAAGTACCAAGAGACCCAGTACTTC.

This clone was seen more than once but under ten times. CDR3 sequence reads: CASSLGSSGSGELFF. CDR3 nucleotide sequence: TGTGCCAGCAGCTTAGGGTCTAGCGGGTCCGGGGAGCTGTTTTTT. The V and J genes are TRBV11-2 and TRBJ2-2, with 8 bases fitting TRBD2. The V and J ends lost 1 base and 6 bases, in that order; junction bases with no gene match: 4. The CDR3 totals 15 residues. The germline V gene has CDR1 SGHAT and CDR2 FQNNGV.

The chain joins TRBV5-1 to TRBJ1-5; possible D gene TRBD1, 5 bases. The germline CDR1 and CDR2 sequences are SGHRS and YFSETQ. The length of the CDR3 is 17 residues. Between the trimmed V and J ends, which lost 5 bases and 3 bases, there was a span of 21 bases. CDR3 DNA sequence: TGCGCCAGCAGAGTCGGAGGGGCCGATGGGTCCAATCAGCCCCAGCATTTT. Its protein product is CASRVGGADGSNQPQHF. Full variable domain (rest looked up from reference TRBV5-1 and TRBJ1-5): KAGVTQTPRYLIKTRGQQVTLSCSPISGHRSVSWYQQTPGQGLQFLFEYFSETQRNKGNFPGRFSGRQFSNSRSEMNVSTLELGDSALYLCASRVGGADGSNQPQHFGDGTRLSIL.

V is TRBV28 and J is TRBJ2-6; TRBD1 matches 9 bases. The germline V gene has CDR1 MDHEN and CDR2 SYDVKM. The CDR3 runs to 18 residues. The ends lost 6 bases at V and 0 bases at J; junction bases unmatched: 9. For the CDR3, the DNA is TGTGCCAGCAGCCCCGTTGGACAGGGGAGCTCTGGGGCCAACGTCCTGACTTTC. It codes for CASSPVGQGSSGANVLTF.